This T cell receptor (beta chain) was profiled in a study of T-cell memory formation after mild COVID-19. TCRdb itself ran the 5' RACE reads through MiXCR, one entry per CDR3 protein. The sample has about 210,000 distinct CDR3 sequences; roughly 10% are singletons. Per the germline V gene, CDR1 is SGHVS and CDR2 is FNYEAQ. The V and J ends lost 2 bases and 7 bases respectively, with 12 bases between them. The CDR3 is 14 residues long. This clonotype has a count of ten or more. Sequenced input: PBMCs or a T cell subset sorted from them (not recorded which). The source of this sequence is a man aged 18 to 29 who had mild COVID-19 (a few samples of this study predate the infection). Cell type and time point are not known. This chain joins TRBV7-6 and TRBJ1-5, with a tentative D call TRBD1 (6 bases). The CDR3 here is CASSLTQGGQPQHF. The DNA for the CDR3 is TGTGCCAGCAGCTTAACACAGGGAGGGCAGCCCCAGCATTTT.